This TCR beta chain was captured by sequencing in a study of post-analysis software for immune sequencing data. Note on this clonotype: As yet, its antigen is unknown.

The CDR3 covers 16 residues. Germline CDR1 and CDR2: GTSNPN and SVGIG (reference sequence). Trimming took off 0 bases at V and 0 bases at J, with 12 bases between the two ends. Findings of the study overall: Roughly five TRBV segments appeared more often in patients than in controls, and TRBV5-6, TRBV5-1 and TRBV20-1 were among these.

TCR beta cDNA libraries had unique molecular identifiers. TCRdb reanalysed the PCR reads using MiXCR and keeps one entry per CDR3 protein. This table has a few hundred thousand distinct CDR3 sequences, 35% to 45% appearing once. The chain combines TRBV30 with TRBJ2-4; D uncertain. The specimen was blood. This sequence was found in a girl under 18 with multiple sclerosis. The CDR3 region is CAWSVSSGLAKNIQYF. CDR3 DNA sequence: TGTGCCTGGAGTGTGTCAAGTGGTCTAGCCAAAAACATTCAGTACTTC.